This TCR beta chain was captured in a study of cytomegalovirus exposure and HLA in healthy donors. This CDR3 has 15 residues. V was shortened by 6 bases and J by 3 bases, with 15 bases between the two germline ends. Germline lookup yields CDR1 MNHEY and CDR2 SVGAGI. Both 60 Vbeta primers and 13 Jbeta primers went into the PCR. Libraries were prepared by immunoSEQ multiplex PCR; TCRdb keeps only in-frame clonotypes and omits some of them. The table has 150,000 or so clones, 80% to 85% seen once. The chain couples TRBV6-5 to TRBJ1-5; no clear D. The clonotype was recovered from a man aged 18 to 29 in good health and CMV-seronegative. Sequenced: PBMCs. The CDR3 loop is CASRGVEENNQPQHF. CDR3 nucleotide sequence: TGTGCCAGCAGGGGAGTAGAAGAGAACAATCAGCCCCAGCATTTT.